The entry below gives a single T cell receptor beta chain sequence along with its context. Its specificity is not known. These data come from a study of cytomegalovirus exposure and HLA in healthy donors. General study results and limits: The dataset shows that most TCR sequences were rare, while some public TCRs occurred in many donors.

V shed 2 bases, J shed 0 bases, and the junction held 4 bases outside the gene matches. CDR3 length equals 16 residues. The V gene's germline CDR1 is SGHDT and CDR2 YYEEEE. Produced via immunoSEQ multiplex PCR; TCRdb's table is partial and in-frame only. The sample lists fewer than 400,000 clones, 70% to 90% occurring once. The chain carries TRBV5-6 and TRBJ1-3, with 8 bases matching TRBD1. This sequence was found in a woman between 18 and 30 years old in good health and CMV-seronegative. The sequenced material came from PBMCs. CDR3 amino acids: CASSFRDRYSGNTIYF. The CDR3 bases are TGTGCCAGCAGCTTTCGGGACAGGTACTCTGGAAACACCATATATTTT.